The 32 T cell receptor beta chains presented below share a single source sample, sequenced in a study of cytomegalovirus exposure and HLA in healthy donors. The study ran its PCR with 60 Vbeta and 13 Jbeta primers. Assay: immunoSEQ multiplex PCR; the TCRdb copy retains only in-frame clones and omits some. The sample gives 74,000 or so clones, about 79% of which show up once; roughly 7.1% is in the top ten. The specimen was PBMCs. The source of these receptors is a woman aged 40 to 50 in good health and CMV-seronegative.

The rearrangement uses TRBV6-1 and TRBJ1-4; maybe TRBD1 (6 bases). The ends were cut back, 5 bases at V and 5 bases at J, with 12 bases in the middle. Germline CDR1 and CDR2: MNHNS and SASEGT. This CDR3 region has 14 residues. Here the CDR3 reads CASSSGTRNEKLFF. The DNA for the CDR3 is TGTGCCAGCAGTTCCGGGACACGGAATGAAAAACTGTTTTTT.

The chain employs TRBV7-8 and TRBJ1-2, with D perhaps matching TRBD1 (5 bases). The V and J ends lost 5 bases and 4 bases respectively, with 14 bases between them. Per the germline V gene, CDR1 is SGHVS and CDR2 is FQNEAQ. The CDR3 loop spans 14 amino acids. The CDR3 spells CASSVGEGLYGYTF. The CDR3 nucleotides read TGTGCCAGCAGCGTAGGGGAGGGCCTCTATGGCTACACCTTC.

This chain uses TRBV11-2 with TRBJ1-2; TRBD1 matches at 12 bases. CDR3 length: 14 amino acids. CDR1 and CDR2 (germline): SGHAT, FQNNGV. Trimming removed 5 bases from V and 11 bases from J; junction bases left unmatched: 9. This CDR3 is CASSPEGQGAGYTF. Here the CDR3 DNA reads TGTGCCAGCAGCCCTGAGGGACAGGGGGCTGGTTACACCTTC.

As regards this clone: At one end the junction does not follow the germline gene, possibly because of a read error. This chain uses TRBV29-1 with TRBJ2-1; 7 bases line up with TRBD1. Germline V gene sequence: CDR1 SQVTM, CDR2 ANQGSEA. The CDR3 consists of 13 residues. CDR3 region: CNVDPGQNREQFF. CDR3 nucleotide sequence: TGCAACGTTGACCCGGGACAGAATCGTGAGCAGTTCTTC.

The genes are TRBV30 and TRBJ1-6; a possible D gene is TRBD1 (6 bases). V was pared by 1 base and J by 0 bases, with 22 bases between. CDR1 is GTSNPN and CDR2 is SVGIG in the germline V gene (reference sequence). The CDR3 is 20 amino acids. The CDR3 here is CAWSAFPGDLMSSYNSPLHF. The CDR3 bases are TGTGCCTGGAGTGCATTTCCAGGGGACCTTATGAGCTCCTATAATTCACCCCTCCACTTT.

This clone has just one count. V usage is TRBV5-1 and J usage is TRBJ1-6; D not certain. Germline V gives CDR1 SGHRS, CDR2 YFSETQ. Trimming took 4 bases from V and 0 from J, leaving 8 bases between them. CDR3 length equals 15 residues. The CDR3 DNA follows: TGCGCCAGCAGCGACACCGGCTCCTATAATTCACCCCTCCACTTT. Its protein is CASSDTGSYNSPLHF.

This chain links TRBV5-1 with TRBJ2-2; 9 bases line up with TRBD2. Germline lookup yields CDR1 SGHRS and CDR2 YFSETQ. V shed 5 bases and J 6 bases; nucleotides not matched to a gene: 5. The CDR3 is made up of 14 amino acids. CDR3 sequence: CASRGGRAPGELFF. DNA for the CDR3: TGCGCCAGCAGAGGCGGGAGGGCCCCCGGGGAGCTGTTTTTT.

This chain uses TRBV5-8 with TRBJ1-5; TRBD1 agrees at 12 bases. V dropped 7 bases and J dropped 4; count of bases not matched to a gene: 3. This CDR3 has 14 amino acids. The V gene's germline CDR1 is SGHTS and CDR2 YDEGEE. CDR3 sequence reads: CASRDRGRNQPQHF. The CDR3, as DNA: TGTGCCAGCCGGGACAGGGGGCGGAATCAGCCCCAGCATTTT.

The V call is TRBV5-1, the J call TRBJ2-7, with D unresolved. Looked up from germline, CDR1 is SGHRS and CDR2 is YFSETQ. Trimming pared 8 bases from V and 1 base from J, leaving 16 bases between. There are 14 residues in the CDR3. This CDR3 reads CASKIGAASYEQYF. The CDR3 DNA follows: TGCGCCAGTAAAATTGGAGCAGCATCCTACGAGCAGTACTTC.

The rearrangement links TRBV6-1 to TRBJ1-1; 8 bases match TRBD1. V shed 7 bases, J shed 0 bases, and the junction held 4 bases outside the gene matches. This CDR3 is 14 amino acids long. Germline V gene lookup returns CDR1 MNHNS and CDR2 SASEGT. In DNA, the CDR3 is TGTGCCAGCAAGGACAGGGCTATGAACACTGAAGCTTTCTTT. Protein product: CASKDRAMNTEAFF.

This chain connects TRBV18 to TRBJ1-2, with 7 positions matching TRBD1. Trimming took 1 base from V and 4 from J; bases not matched to a gene: 9. Looked up from germline, CDR1 is KGHSH and CDR2 is LQKENI. This CDR3 has 16 residues. CDR3: CASSPQDRLPLYGYTF. In DNA form, the CDR3 reads TGTGCCAGCTCACCACAGGACAGGCTTCCCCTCTATGGCTACACCTTC.

This clone was seen only a few times. CDR3 bases: TGTGCCAGCAGTTTAGGGGGACTAGCGGGAAAAGAGACCCAGTACTTC. Translating gives CASSLGGLAGKETQYF. V and J are TRBV28 and TRBJ2-5, with TRBD2 identical over 13 bases. CDR1 and CDR2 (germline): MDHEN, SYDVKM. The CDR3 sequence is 16 residues long. Trimming cost V 2 bases and J 3 bases; bases outside gene matches: 3.

The chain recombines TRBV12-5 with TRBJ2-5, with TRBD1 identical over 7 bases. This CDR3 has 13 residues. Trimming took 5 bases from V and 3 from J; bases not matched to a gene: 3. Germline assignment: CDR1 LGHNT and CDR2 FRNRAP. The CDR3 nucleotides read TGTGCTAGTGGTCTCGGGACAGAAGAGACCCAGTACTTC. Translated, it gives CASGLGTEETQYF.

This chain uses TRBV5-4 with TRBJ2-3, with 8 bases identical to TRBD2. CDR1 and CDR2 from the germline V gene are SGHNT and YYREEE (reference sequence). CDR3 length: 14 residues. The V gene end was trimmed by 5 bases and the J gene end by 0 bases; junction bases not matched to a gene: 2. CDR3 in amino acids: CASRRTSSTDTQYF. The DNA for the CDR3 is TGTGCCAGCAGGAGGACTAGCAGCACAGATACGCAGTATTTT.

The chain is built from TRBV6-1 and TRBJ2-1; 9 positions match TRBD2. CDR1 and CDR2 (germline): MNHNS, SASEGT. Trimming removed 8 bases from V and 4 bases from J; junction bases left unmatched: 6. The CDR3 extends over 14 amino acids. CDR3 DNA sequence: TGTGCCAGCGGGCTAGCGGGGCGTTACAATGAGCAGTTCTTC. Protein sequence: CASGLAGRYNEQFF.

The chain joins TRBV18 to TRBJ2-7, with D tentatively TRBD1 (6 bases). Trimming took off 6 bases at V and 4 bases at J, with 13 bases between the two ends. Germline V gene data show CDR1 as KGHSH and CDR2 as LQKENI. The CDR3 loop spans 13 amino acids. The CDR3 DNA reads as TGTGCCAGCTCGCAGGGGATTGAGTACGAGCAGTACTTC. Its protein is CASSQGIEYEQYF.

V gene TRBV7-9 combines with J gene TRBJ2-2; 7 bases agree with TRBD1. The CDR3 sequence is 14 residues long. V lost 2 bases to trimming and J lost 5 bases; unmatched junction nucleotides: 2. Germline V gene data show CDR1 as SEHNR and CDR2 as FQNEAQ (reference sequence). CDR3 loop: CASSLTGDTGELFF. The CDR3 DNA follows: TGTGCCAGCAGCTTAACAGGGGATACCGGGGAGCTGTTTTTT.

A note on this clone: The junction departs from the called germline gene at one end, perhaps through a read error. The V call is TRBV7-9, the J call TRBJ2-7; D unclear. CDR1 is SEHNR, CDR2 FQNEAQ, per germline (reference sequence). This CDR3 has 12 amino acids. The CDR3 sequence is CSSSLFAYEQYF. CDR3 sequence (DNA): TGTTCCAGCAGCTTATTCGCCTACGAGCAGTACTTC.

This clone appeared a single time. The chain joins TRBV11-3 to TRBJ2-3; TRBD1 is a possible D gene (7 bases). Germline loops: CDR1 SGHNT, CDR2 YENEEA. The CDR3 is made up of 15 amino acids. The V end lost 5 bases, the J end lost 8 bases, and 20 bases lay between the germline ends. The CDR3: CASSRGAGGLFTQYF. The CDR3 coding sequence is TGTGCCAGCAGCCGCGGGGCAGGGGGACTCTTTACGCAGTATTTT. The full variable domain, with the rest looked up from reference TRBV11-3 and TRBJ2-3, is EAGVVQSPRYKIIEKKQPVAFWCNPISGHNTLYWYLQNLGQGPELLIRYENEEAVDDSQLPKDRFSAERLKGVDSTLKIQPAELGDSAVYLCASSRGAGGLFTQYFGPGTRLTVL.

V is TRBV16 and J is TRBJ2-7, with 13 bases that match TRBD2. After removal of 2 bases from V and 5 bases from J, the junction contained 3 bases not matched to a gene. The CDR3 sequence is 15 residues long. The germline V gene encodes CDR1 KGHSY and CDR2 FQNENV. DNA for the CDR3: TGTGCCAGCAGCCAAAGGACTAGCGGGAGTAACGAGCAGTACTTC. Translated: CASSQRTSGSNEQYF.

J is TRBJ2-5 and V is TRBV6-1, with D possibly being TRBD2 (5 bases). V shed 0 bases and J shed 5 bases, with 10 bases lying between them. Germline assignment: CDR1 MNHNS and CDR2 SASEGT. This CDR3 has 14 amino acids. The chain's CDR3 is CASSEASRGETQYF. The CDR3 DNA follows: TGTGCCAGCAGTGAAGCCAGCCGAGGGGAGACCCAGTACTTC.

The chain couples TRBV11-2 to TRBJ2-7, with 15 positions matching TRBD2. V trimming: 5 bases; J trimming: 0 bases; junction bases outside the gene matches: 5. Germline V gene data show CDR1 as SGHAT and CDR2 as FQNNGV. CDR3 length equals 17 residues. The CDR3 region has the DNA TGTGCCAGCAGCCGGGGACTAGCGGGAGGTCCCTCCTACGAGCAGTACTTC. It yields the protein CASSRGLAGGPSYEQYF.

The chain joins TRBV10-3 to TRBJ2-7, with 10 bases that match TRBD2. V lost 3 bases and J lost 1; bases outside the gene matches: 3. Per the germline V gene, CDR1 is ENHRY and CDR2 is SYGVKD. The CDR3 contains 15 residues. The CDR3 DNA reads TGTGCCATCAGTGACACACTAGCGGGGTCCTACGAGCAGTACTTC. This sequence encodes CAISDTLAGSYEQYF.

This clone was detected only a few times. The chain is built from TRBV7-2 and TRBJ2-7; 9 positions agree with TRBD1. The J segment lost 4 bases and the V segment lost 5 bases, leaving 12 bases of the junction unmatched. The CDR3 sequence is 16 residues long. In germline, CDR1 is SGHTA, CDR2 FQGNSA. The CDR3 reads CASSPGQGRNNYEQYF. The DNA for the CDR3 is TGTGCCAGCAGCCCCGGACAGGGGCGGAACAATTACGAGCAGTACTTC.

In its sample, this clone was seen a few times. This sequence joins TRBV5-1 and TRBJ2-1; 7 positions match TRBD2. Germline V gene sequence: CDR1 SGHRS, CDR2 YFSETQ. J lost 9 bases, V lost 7 bases, and 16 bases had no gene match. The CDR3 is 15 amino acids. CDR3 sequence (DNA): TGCGCCAGCTTGTCGGATGGGCGGGAGAGCAGTGAGCAGTTCTTC. Its protein product is CASLSDGRESSEQFF.

This chain joins TRBV28 and TRBJ2-7, with 11 bases lining up with TRBD1. Losses at the gene ends were 6 bases for V and 6 bases for J; bases not matched to a gene: 16. Germline loops: CDR1 MDHEN, CDR2 SYDVKM. The CDR3 runs 17 residues. The CDR3 DNA is TGTGCCAGCAGCCAAATGGGTGGGGGGGACAGGGGGTTCGAGCAGTACTTC. Its translation: CASSQMGGGDRGFEQYF.

The DNA of the CDR3 is TGTGCCAGCAGCCGTACCGGGACAGGGACCTCGTACGAGCAGTACTTC. Its translation: CASSRTGTGTSYEQYF. The chain has TRBV5-5 and TRBJ2-7, with 9 nucleotides matching TRBD1. The CDR3 covers 16 residues. Germline CDR1 reads SGHKS; CDR2 reads YYEKEE (reference sequence). With V trimmed by 4 bases and J by 4 bases, 12 bases remained unmatched.

This clone came up a few times. This chain joins TRBV18 and TRBJ1-1, with D possibly matching TRBD1 (6 bases). The germline gives CDR1 KGHSH, CDR2 LQKENI. This CDR3 spans 15 amino acids. V was clipped by 2 bases and J by 3 bases, with 13 bases between them. In nucleotides, the CDR3 is TGTGCCAGCTCACCAACGACAGGCGGCTACACTGAAGCTTTCTTT. Protein product: CASSPTTGGYTEAFF. Based on the CDR3 plus reference TRBV18 and TRBJ1-1, the full variable domain is NAGVMQNPRHLVRRRGQEARLRCSPMKGHSHVYWYRQLPEEGLKFMVYLQKENIIDESGMPKERFSAEFPKEGPSILRIQQVVRGDSAAYFCASSPTTGGYTEAFFGQGTRLTVV.

This clone appeared a single time. This rearrangement joins TRBV7-9 to TRBJ2-4, with D unresolved. Trimming took off 8 bases at V and 8 bases at J, with 28 bases between the two ends. CDR1 is SEHNR, CDR2 FQNEAQ, per germline (reference sequence). CDR3 length equals 17 residues. DNA for the CDR3: TGTGCCAGCGGGCAGACGCTCGTTTCAACTTTCCCAGACATTCAGTACTTC. Its protein product is CASGQTLVSTFPDIQYF. The complete variable domain, with remaining parts taken from reference TRBV7-9 and TRBJ2-4, reads DTGVSQNPRHKITKRGQNVTFRCDPISEHNRLYWYRQTLGQGPEFLTYFQNEAQLEKSRLLSDRFSAERPKGSFSTLEIQRTEQGDSAMYLCASGQTLVSTFPDIQYFGAGTRLSVL.

CDR3 region: CASSYIKGQYGGFSPLHF. The CDR3 nucleotides are TGTGCCAGCAGTTACATAAAAGGACAGTATGGGGGTTTTTCACCCCTCCACTTT. The chain employs TRBV2 and TRBJ1-6, with D possibly being TRBD1 (6 bases). The V end lost 5 bases, the J end lost 9 bases, and 26 bases lay between the germline ends. CDR1 and CDR2 (germline): SNHLY, FYNNEI. This CDR3 region has 18 residues.

This chain connects TRBV5-6 to TRBJ2-7; TRBD2 matches at 8 bases. This CDR3 has 17 amino acids. Germline V gives CDR1 SGHDT, CDR2 YYEEEE. V lost 3 bases to trimming and J lost 4 bases; unmatched junction nucleotides: 15. The CDR3 DNA sequence: TGTGCCAGCAGCTCCTTAACCTCCAGCGGGAGAGCTTACGAGCAGTACTTC. Amino acid sequence: CASSSLTSSGRAYEQYF.

This sequence joins TRBV27 and TRBJ1-2; 7 nucleotides match TRBD1. CDR1 MNHEY and CDR2 SMNVEV come from the germline V gene (reference sequence). Losses at the gene ends were 5 bases for V and 8 bases for J; bases not matched to a gene: 5. The CDR3 is made up of 12 amino acids. The CDR3 DNA reads as TGTGCCAGCAGTCGGACAGGCGGCGGCTACACCTTC. Its protein product is CASSRTGGGYTF.